The entry that follows covers one T cell receptor (beta chain) sequence. Its antigen target is currently unknown. No base quality values were provided; no much bigger clone lies one nucleotide off. The germline V gene sets CDR1 to ENHRY and CDR2 to SYGVKD. V loses 2 bases of germline sequence and J loses 3 bases, and the interval between the two ends is 8 bases. The CDR3, from cysteine to phenylalanine, totals 13 residues. Only the CDR3 part of the read is kept: 39 bases, read in frame from the first base. The time point label on this specimen signifies: longitudinal time-point 3. For the unsorted PBMC libraries, 2 million PBMCs were stored in RNAlater at -80 degrees C until RNA extraction and were used to generate the libraries. PBMCs were separated from peripheral blood using Ficoll-Hypaque density gradient centrifugation and then cryopreserved in liquid nitrogen. The data were taken from a study of neurological immune-mediated disorders (dated 2019 in TCRdb). The study in broad terms: Using UMI-based sequencing, the study compared peripheral blood TCR-beta repertoires from patients with HTLV-I-associated myelopathy (HAM/TSP), patients with multiple sclerosis, and healthy controls. The approximately 96 TCR-beta libraries covered PBMC samples along with longitudinal samples, technical triplicates, and paired sorted CD4+ and CD8+ T-cell subsets. Longitudinal HAM/TSP and healthy donors had 3 time-points each (about 3-45 month intervals). The cohort included approximately 70 subjects: approximately 14 with HAM/TSP, some 34 with multiple sclerosis, and roughly 20 healthy controls.

cDNA was synthesized by template-switch 5'RACE using a primer carrying a 10-nucleotide random unique molecular identifier by which each TCR transcript was tagged. Every sequencing run covered 15-18 subjects and yielded more than 200 million TCR-beta sequences. The RNeasy kit was used for extraction of total RNA. Using the KAPA Real-time Library Amplification kit, TCR-beta VDJ regions were amplified with primers for the TCR constant region and the 5'RACE anchor. Sample indexes and Illumina adaptors were added in a first PCR, after which library yield was increased in a second PCR. The roughly 650 bp TCR product was size-selected on a 2% E-gel SizeSelection system after Ampure bead purification. Before pooling, libraries had their quality checked on a Bioanalyzer, their concentration measured with Qubit, and their quantity determined with the Kapa Library Quantification kit. An Illumina HiSeq 2500 was used to sequence the libraries paired-end at 2 x 150 bp. To increase sequence diversity, about 25-31% phiX was spiked into each library pool. For the original study's pipeline: The quality-filtered reads were processed with the UMI-based MiGEC pipeline, whose error correction step removed more than 80% of the raw TCR sequences. IMGT germline references were used for alignment of VDJ genes, and clonotypes were defined by a unique CDR3 amino acid sequence together with V-J genes. VDJtools evaluated clonal expansion, Shannon diversity and CDR3 relatedness (CalcPairwiseDistances, ClusterSamples); CLCbio workbench built phylogenetic trees. Expanded clones were defined as having at least 8 unique UMIs, based on coefficient-of-variation modelling across technical triplicates. In-frame beta chains were kept once TCRdb had trimmed the public reads at Q25 with fastp and called clones with MiXCR. Merged by CDR3 protein, the rows form single entries marked with the most common genes and DNA. The V and J calls, along with clone size, are taken from TCRdb and not from the paper's own processing. The sample contains 95,000 to 110,000 distinct CDR3 sequences, roughly 10% of them found a single time. The top ten hold under 4% of the sample.

What the work shows at the level of the full study, not this receptor alone: TCR clonal expansion was greatest in HAM/TSP patients and smallest in MS patients, who ranked below even healthy controls. No identical CDR3 amino acid sequences were shared among expanded clones across subjects, suggesting private TCR-beta repertoires in all groups.

The sample consisted of PBMCs. The chain links TRBV10-3 with TRBJ2-7; no D gene call is confident. The clonotype was recovered from a female donor with HTLV-1-associated myelopathy (HAM/TSP). Read as DNA, the sequence is TGTGCCATCAGTGAGGCCAGATACTACGAGCAGTACTTC. Its translation reads: CAISEARYYEQYF.